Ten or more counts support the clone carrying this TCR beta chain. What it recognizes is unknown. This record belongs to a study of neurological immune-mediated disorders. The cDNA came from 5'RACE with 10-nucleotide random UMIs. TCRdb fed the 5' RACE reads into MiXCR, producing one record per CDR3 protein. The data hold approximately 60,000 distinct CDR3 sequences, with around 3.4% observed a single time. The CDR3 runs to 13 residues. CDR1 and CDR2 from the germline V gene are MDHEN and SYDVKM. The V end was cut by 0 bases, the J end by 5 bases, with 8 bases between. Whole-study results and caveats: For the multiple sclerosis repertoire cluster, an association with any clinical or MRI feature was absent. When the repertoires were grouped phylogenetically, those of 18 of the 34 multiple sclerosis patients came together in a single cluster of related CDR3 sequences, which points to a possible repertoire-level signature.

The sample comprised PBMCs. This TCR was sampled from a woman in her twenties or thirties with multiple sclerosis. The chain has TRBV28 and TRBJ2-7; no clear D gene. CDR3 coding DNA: TGTGCCAGCAGTTTATGGGCAGAGCACGAGCAGTACTTC. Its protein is CASSLWAEHEQYF.